This TCR beta chain was retrieved from a study of regulatory T cells in long-lasting Graves disease. Study-level background: Antithyroid drugs had been taken under 3 months by newly diagnosed Graves' patients.

The sample's time point: newly diagnosed GD, antithyroid drugs for less than 3 months. RNA isolated from PBMCs was used to make the TCR library. Under American Thyroid Association guidelines, Graves' disease was diagnosed. Arm-PCR of CDR3 regions and iRepertoire HTBI primers were used to build TCR beta libraries. Each CDR3 protein gets one entry after TCRdb re-called the multiplex PCR reads with MiXCR. The sample yields about 310,000 distinct CDR3 sequences, about 18% seen once. Of note for this clonotype: Its specificity is not known.

Study results and caveats: TRBV28, TRBJ1-2 and TRBJ2-5 emerged as the favored segments in persistent disease.

CDR3 size: 14 residues. CDR1 is SEHNR and CDR2 is FQNEAQ in the germline V gene (reference sequence). Between the trimmed V and J ends, which lost 8 bases and 4 bases, there was a span of 17 bases. This clonotype originated in a female donor with Graves disease. The J gene is TRBJ1-2, the V gene TRBV7-9, with D maybe TRBD1 (5 bases). The sequencing used peripheral blood mononuclear cells (PBMCs), collected at new diagnosis, from a patient treated with antithyroid drugs. CDR3 in DNA: TGTGCCAGCGGACACAATGGGCGGACCTATGGCTACACCTTC. Translation gives CASGHNGRTYGYTF. The whole variable domain, remainder taken from reference TRBV7-9 and TRBJ1-2, is DTGVSQNPRHKITKRGQNVTFRCDPISEHNRLYWYRQTLGQGPEFLTYFQNEAQLEKSRLLSDRFSAERPKGSFSTLEIQRTEQGDSAMYLCASGHNGRTYGYTFGSGTRLTVV.